These T cell receptor beta chains were read from a single sample in a study of CD8+ T cells in alopecia areata. Generated by immunoSEQ multiplex PCR, the TCRdb table keeps only in-frame clones and is missing some. The sample has roughly 200,000 clones, roughly 50% seen once; the top ten hold under 5%. Sequencing was carried out using CD8+ T cells sorted from blood. These receptors originate from a human donor in good health. Each CDR3 is given with its conserved first and last residue. The D gene is left open where the match is weak. Part of the rows lack a size; the others show once, few, many or a class for expanded clones.

>-|13|-|TRBJ1-2|TRBV7-2
CASSLNSIYGYTF
TGTGCCAGCAGCTTAAACAGTATCTATGGCTACACCTTC
>-|12|-|TRBJ2-7|TRBV5-1
CASSPDRREQYF
TGCGCCAGCAGCCCCGATCGGAGAGAGCAGTACTTC
>-|13|few|TRBJ2-3|TRBV5-1
CASSFSSPDTQYF
TGCGCCAGCAGCTTTTCCTCGCCGGATACGCAGTATTTT
>TRBD1|13|-|TRBJ1-1|TRBV29-1
CSVETGREAEAFF
TGCAGCGTTGAGACAGGGAGGGAAGCTGAAGCTTTCTTT
>-|13|-|TRBJ2-7|TRBV11-2
CASSPGPSYEQYF
TGTGCCAGCAGCCCGGGACCCTCCTACGAGCAGTACTTC
>-|15|once|TRBJ1-1|TRBV7-3
CASSPGLGMNTEAFF
TGTGCCAGCAGCCCCGGACTCGGGATGAACACTGAAGCTTTCTTT
>-|15|-|TRBJ1-2|TRBV7-9
CASSLEQPANYGYTF
TGTGCCAGCAGCTTAGAACAGCCCGCTAACTATGGCTACACCTTC
>-|14|-|TRBJ2-6|TRBV14
CASSQAAGANVLTF
TGTGCCAGCAGCCAAGCGGCTGGGGCCAACGTCCTGACTTTC
>-|13|-|TRBJ2-7|TRBV29-1
CSVVAGSTYEQYF
TGCAGCGTTGTCGCAGGGAGTACCTACGAGCAGTACTTC
>-|15|-|TRBJ1-1|TRBV4-1
CASSQDGVGNTEAFF
TGCGCCAGCAGCCAAGATGGGGTAGGGAACACTGAAGCTTTCTTT
>-|14|-|TRBJ1-1|TRBV19
CASSIGDKNTEAFF
TGTGCCAGTAGTATCGGGGACAAGAACACTGAAGCTTTCTTT
>-|14|-|TRBJ2-2|TRBV5-4
CASSSTENTGELFF
TGTGCCAGCAGCTCGACAGAGAACACCGGGGAGCTGTTTTTT
>-|13|-|TRBJ1-1|TRBV4-1
CASSHRLGTEAFF
TGCGCCAGCAGCCACCGCCTCGGGACTGAAGCTTTCTTT
>-|14|-|TRBJ2-7|TRBV27
CASSPGQLAYEQYF
TGTGCCAGCAGTCCTGGACAGCTAGCCTACGAGCAGTACTTC
>-|16|few|TRBJ2-5|TRBV10-3
CAISEGGSGFQETQYF
TGTGCCATCAGTGAGGGTGGCTCGGGCTTCCAAGAGACCCAGTACTTC
>TRBD1|14|-|TRBJ1-2|TRBV27
CASSWTGGNYGYTF
TGTGCCAGCAGTTGGACAGGGGGAAACTATGGCTACACCTTC
>TRBD1|14|-|TRBJ2-1|TRBV5-1
CASSLTGGYNEQFF
TGCGCCAGCAGCTTGACAGGGGGGTACAATGAGCAGTTCTTC
>-|17|once|TRBJ2-2|TRBV15
CATSREGQGKNTGELFF
TGTGCCACCAGCAGAGAAGGGCAGGGTAAAAACACCGGGGAGCTGTTTTTT
>-|12|-|TRBJ1-2|TRBV6-5
CASSYGGGGYTF
TGTGCCAGCAGTTACGGGGGGGGTGGCTACACCTTC
>-|14|few|TRBJ1-2|TRBV29-1
CSVPALGGGNGYTF
TGCAGCGTTCCAGCGTTGGGGGGTGGAAATGGCTACACCTTC
>-|16|-|TRBJ2-5|TRBV5-6
CASSRAGQGRLETQYF
TGTGCCAGCAGCCGGGCCGGCCAGGGACGGTTGGAGACCCAGTACTTC
>-|12|once|TRBJ2-4|TRBV15
CATSRGGGIQYF
TGTGCCACCAGCAGGGGAGGAGGCATTCAGTACTTC
>-|13|-|TRBJ2-1|TRBV5-1
CASSSDRYNEQFF
TGCGCCAGCAGCTCGGACAGATACAATGAGCAGTTCTTC
>-|11|few|TRBJ2-2|TRBV19
CATESPGELFF
TGTGCCACTGAAAGCCCCGGGGAGCTGTTTTTT
>TRBD2|17|-|TRBJ2-3|TRBV4-2
CASSQDGTSQSTDTQYF
TGTGCCAGCAGCCAAGATGGGACTAGTCAGAGCACAGATACGCAGTATTTT
>TRBD2|18|-|TRBJ2-1|TRBV11-2
CASSLGTSGGTGYNEQFF
TGTGCCAGCAGCCTAGGGACTAGCGGGGGCACCGGGTACAATGAGCAGTTCTTC
>TRBD1|15|-|TRBJ1-5|TRBV30
CAWSAGDRGNQPQHF
TGTGCCTGGAGTGCCGGGGACAGGGGCAATCAGCCCCAGCATTTT
>TRBD1|14|-|TRBJ1-2|TRBV18
CASSPNQGDDGYTF
TGTGCCAGCTCACCAAACCAGGGGGACGATGGCTACACCTTC
>-|17|-|TRBJ1-6|TRBV27
CASSSPSRSSYNSPLHF
TGTGCCAGCAGTTCGCCCTCTAGGAGCTCCTATAATTCACCCCTCCACTTT
>-|11|few|TRBJ2-1|TRBV15
CATSDPGEQFF
TGTGCCACCAGCGATCCGGGAGAGCAGTTCTTC
>-|15|few|TRBJ2-7|TRBV4-1
CASSQDVAGFYEQYF
TGCGCCAGCAGCCAAGATGTCGCGGGCTTCTACGAGCAGTACTTC
>-|14|-|TRBJ2-3|TRBV11-2
CASSLGFNTDTQYF
TGTGCCAGCAGCTTAGGTTTTAACACAGATACGCAGTATTTT
>-|14|-|TRBJ1-1|TRBV30
CAWLLTGQNTEAFF
TGTGCCTGGCTCCTCACAGGGCAGAACACTGAAGCTTTCTTT
>TRBD2|14|-|TRBJ2-7|TRBV7-6
CASSLGEGSREQYF
TGTGCCAGCAGCTTAGGGGAGGGGTCGCGCGAGCAGTACTTC
>-|13|-|TRBJ2-1|TRBV7-9
CASSSLIQGLEFF
TGTGCCAGCTCTTCTTTGATCCAAGGCTTAGAGTTCTTC
>-|16|-|TRBJ1-6|TRBV13
CASSTRQEPGNSPLHF
TGTGCCAGCAGCACCCGACAGGAGCCAGGGAATTCACCCCTCCACTTT
>TRBD2|13|few|TRBJ2-1|TRBV29-1
CSVPSGVHNEQFF
TGCAGCGTTCCTAGCGGGGTCCACAATGAGCAGTTCTTC
>TRBD1|14|-|TRBJ2-7|TRBV5-1
CASSYQGAGYEQYF
TGCGCCAGCAGCTATCAGGGGGCGGGCTACGAGCAGTACTTC
>-|13|-|TRBJ1-5|TRBV9
CASSGGGNQPQHF
TGTGCCAGCAGCGGGGGCGGCAATCAGCCCCAGCATTTT
>TRBD1|14|-|TRBJ1-2|TRBV29-1
CSARDSQGWNGYTF
TGCAGCGCCCGGGACAGTCAGGGGTGGAATGGCTACACCTTC
>-|14|-|TRBJ1-6|TRBV25-1
CASSGWGANSPLHF
TGTGCCAGCAGTGGCTGGGGGGCAAATTCACCCCTCCACTTT
>-|13|-|TRBJ2-1|TRBV27
CASSWGLENEQFF
TGTGCCAGCAGTTGGGGACTGGAGAATGAGCAGTTCTTC